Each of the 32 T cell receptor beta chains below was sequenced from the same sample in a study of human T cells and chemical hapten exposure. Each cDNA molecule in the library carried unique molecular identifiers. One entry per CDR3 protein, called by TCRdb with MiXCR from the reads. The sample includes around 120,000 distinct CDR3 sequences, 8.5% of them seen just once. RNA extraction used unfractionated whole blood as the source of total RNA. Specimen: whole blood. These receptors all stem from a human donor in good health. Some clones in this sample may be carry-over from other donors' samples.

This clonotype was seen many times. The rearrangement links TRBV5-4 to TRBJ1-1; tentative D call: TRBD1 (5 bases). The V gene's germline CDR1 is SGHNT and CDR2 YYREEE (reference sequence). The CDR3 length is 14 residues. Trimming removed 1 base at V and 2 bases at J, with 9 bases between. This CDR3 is CASSLTGSNTEAFF. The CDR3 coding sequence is TGTGCCAGCAGCTTGACAGGATCTAACACTGAAGCTTTCTTT.

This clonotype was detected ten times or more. CDR3 protein: CASSFATVGYTF. The CDR3 DNA sequence: TGTGCCAGCAGTTTTGCAACAGTCGGCTACACCTTC. The chain uses TRBV6-2 or TRBV6-3 and TRBJ1-2; unclear D gene. The germline V gene has CDR1 MNHEY and CDR2 SVGEGT. V was trimmed by 4 bases and J by 8 bases, leaving 11 bases between them. The CDR3 length is 12 residues.

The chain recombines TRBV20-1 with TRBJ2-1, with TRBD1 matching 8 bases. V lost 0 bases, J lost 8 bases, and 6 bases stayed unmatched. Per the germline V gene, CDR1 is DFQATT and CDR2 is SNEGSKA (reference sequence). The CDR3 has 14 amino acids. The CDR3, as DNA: TGCAGTGCTAGAGATTTGGCAGGGGGCGATGAGCAGTTCTTC. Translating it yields CSARDLAGGDEQFF.

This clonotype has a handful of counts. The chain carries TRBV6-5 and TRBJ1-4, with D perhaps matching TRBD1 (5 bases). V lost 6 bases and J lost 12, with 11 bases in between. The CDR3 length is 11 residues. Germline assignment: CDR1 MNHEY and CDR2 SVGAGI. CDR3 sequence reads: CASRALGELFF. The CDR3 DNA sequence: TGTGCCAGCAGGGCGCTGGGGGAACTGTTTTTT.

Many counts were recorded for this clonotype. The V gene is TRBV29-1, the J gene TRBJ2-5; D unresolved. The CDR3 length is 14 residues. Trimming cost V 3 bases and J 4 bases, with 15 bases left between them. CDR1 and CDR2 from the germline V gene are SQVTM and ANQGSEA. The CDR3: CSVDRMPESETQYF. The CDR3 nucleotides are TGCAGCGTTGACCGGATGCCTGAATCAGAGACCCAGTACTTC.

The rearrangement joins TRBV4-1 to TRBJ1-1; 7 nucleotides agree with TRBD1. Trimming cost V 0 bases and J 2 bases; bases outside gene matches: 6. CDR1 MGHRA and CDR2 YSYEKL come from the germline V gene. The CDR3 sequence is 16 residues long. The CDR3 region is CASSQDNSGGNTEAFF. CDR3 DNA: TGCGCCAGCAGCCAAGATAATTCAGGGGGTAACACTGAAGCTTTCTTT.

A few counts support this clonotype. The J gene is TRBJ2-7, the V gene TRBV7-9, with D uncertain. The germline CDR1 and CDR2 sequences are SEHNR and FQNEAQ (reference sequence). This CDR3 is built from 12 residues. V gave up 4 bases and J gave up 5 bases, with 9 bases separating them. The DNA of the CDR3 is TGTGCCAGCAGCTCGAGCCACCACGAGCAGTACTTC. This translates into CASSSSHHEQYF.

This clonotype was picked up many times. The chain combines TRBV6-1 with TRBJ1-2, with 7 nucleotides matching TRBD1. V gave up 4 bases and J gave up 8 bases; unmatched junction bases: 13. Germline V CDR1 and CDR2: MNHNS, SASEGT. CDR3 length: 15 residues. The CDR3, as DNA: TGTGCCAGCAGTGCGACCTCGACAGGGCCGAGGGGCTACACCTTC. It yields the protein CASSATSTGPRGYTF.

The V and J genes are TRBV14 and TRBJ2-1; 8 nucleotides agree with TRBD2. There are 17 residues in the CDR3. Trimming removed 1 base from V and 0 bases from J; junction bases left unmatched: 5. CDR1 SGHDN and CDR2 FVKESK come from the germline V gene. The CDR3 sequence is CASSQASGLFSYNEQFF. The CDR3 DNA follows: TGTGCCAGCAGCCAAGCTAGCGGGCTATTCTCCTACAATGAGCAGTTCTTC.

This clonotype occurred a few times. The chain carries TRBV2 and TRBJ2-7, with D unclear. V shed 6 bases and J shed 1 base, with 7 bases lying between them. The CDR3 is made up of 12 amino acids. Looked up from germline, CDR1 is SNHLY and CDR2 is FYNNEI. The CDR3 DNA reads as TGTGCCAGCAGGCCCCTTTCCTACGAGCAGTACTTC. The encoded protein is CASRPLSYEQYF.

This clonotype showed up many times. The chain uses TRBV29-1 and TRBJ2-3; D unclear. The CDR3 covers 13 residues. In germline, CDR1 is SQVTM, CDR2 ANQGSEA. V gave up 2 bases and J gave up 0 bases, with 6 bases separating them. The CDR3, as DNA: TGCAGCGTTGAATTTGCTAGCACAGATACGCAGTATTTT. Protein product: CSVEFASTDTQYF.

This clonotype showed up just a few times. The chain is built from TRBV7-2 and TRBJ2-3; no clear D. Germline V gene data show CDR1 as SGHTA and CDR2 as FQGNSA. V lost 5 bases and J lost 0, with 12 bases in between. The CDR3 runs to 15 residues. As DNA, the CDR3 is TGTGCCAGCAGCCCCGGAACGGTTAGCACAGATACGCAGTATTTT. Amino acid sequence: CASSPGTVSTDTQYF.

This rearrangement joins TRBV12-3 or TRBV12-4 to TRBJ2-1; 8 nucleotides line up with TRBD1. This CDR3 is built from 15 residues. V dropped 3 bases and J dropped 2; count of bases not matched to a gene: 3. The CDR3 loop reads CASSFLQGAYNEQFF. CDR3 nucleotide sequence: TGTGCCAGCAGTTTCTTACAGGGGGCCTACAATGAGCAGTTCTTC.

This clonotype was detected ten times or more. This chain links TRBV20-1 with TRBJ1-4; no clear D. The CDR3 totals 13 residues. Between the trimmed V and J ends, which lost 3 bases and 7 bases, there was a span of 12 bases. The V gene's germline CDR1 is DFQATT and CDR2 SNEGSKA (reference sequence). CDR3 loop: CSARGDGSEKLFF. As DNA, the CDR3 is TGCAGTGCTAGGGGAGACGGTAGTGAAAAACTGTTTTTT.

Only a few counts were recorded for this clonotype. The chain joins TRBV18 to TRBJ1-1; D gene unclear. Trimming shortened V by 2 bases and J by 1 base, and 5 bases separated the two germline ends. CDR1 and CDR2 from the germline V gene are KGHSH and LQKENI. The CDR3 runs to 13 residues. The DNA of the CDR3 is TGTGCCAGCTCACCAAGCAAGAACACTGAAGCTTTCTTT. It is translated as CASSPSKNTEAFF.

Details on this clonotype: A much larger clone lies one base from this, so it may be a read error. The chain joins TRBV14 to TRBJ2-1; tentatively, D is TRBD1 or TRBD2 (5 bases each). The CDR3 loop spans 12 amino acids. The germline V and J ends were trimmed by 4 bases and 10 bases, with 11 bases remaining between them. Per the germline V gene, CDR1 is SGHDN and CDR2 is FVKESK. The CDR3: CASSPGRGEQFF. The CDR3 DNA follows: TGTGCCAGCAGCCCGGGGCGTGGCGAGCAGTTCTTC. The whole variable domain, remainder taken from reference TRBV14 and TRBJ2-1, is EAGVTQFPSHSVIEKGQTVTLRCDPISGHDNLYWYRRVMGKEIKFLLHFVKESKQDESGMPNNRFLAERTGGTYSTLKVQPAELEDSGVYFCASSPGRGEQFFGPGTRLTVL.

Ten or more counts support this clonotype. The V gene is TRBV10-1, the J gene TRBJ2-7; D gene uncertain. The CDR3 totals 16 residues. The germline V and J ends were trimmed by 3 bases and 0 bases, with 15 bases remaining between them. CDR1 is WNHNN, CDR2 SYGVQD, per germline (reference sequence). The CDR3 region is CASSDEVLGSSYEQYF. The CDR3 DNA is TGCGCCAGCAGTGATGAAGTTCTTGGCAGCTCCTACGAGCAGTACTTC.

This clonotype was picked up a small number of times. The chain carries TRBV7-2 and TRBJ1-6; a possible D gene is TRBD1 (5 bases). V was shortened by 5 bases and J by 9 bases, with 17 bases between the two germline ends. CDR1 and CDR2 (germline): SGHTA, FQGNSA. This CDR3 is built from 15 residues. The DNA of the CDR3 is TGTGCCAGCAGCGACGACCGGGGGTCCGGTTCACCCCTCCACTTT. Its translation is CASSDDRGSGSPLHF.

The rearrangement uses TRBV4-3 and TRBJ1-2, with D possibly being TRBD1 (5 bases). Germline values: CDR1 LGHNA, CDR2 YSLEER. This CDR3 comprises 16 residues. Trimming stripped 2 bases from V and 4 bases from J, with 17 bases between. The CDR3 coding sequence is TGCGCCAGCAGCCAATGGGGGAACAAAAGGACCTATGGCTACACCTTC. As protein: CASSQWGNKRTYGYTF.

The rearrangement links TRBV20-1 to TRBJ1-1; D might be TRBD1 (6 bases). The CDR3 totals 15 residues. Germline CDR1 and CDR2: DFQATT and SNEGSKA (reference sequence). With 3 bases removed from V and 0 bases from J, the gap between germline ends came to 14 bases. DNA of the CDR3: TGCAGTGCTAGGGGAAACAGGGCCCTGAACACTGAAGCTTTCTTT. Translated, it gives CSARGNRALNTEAFF.

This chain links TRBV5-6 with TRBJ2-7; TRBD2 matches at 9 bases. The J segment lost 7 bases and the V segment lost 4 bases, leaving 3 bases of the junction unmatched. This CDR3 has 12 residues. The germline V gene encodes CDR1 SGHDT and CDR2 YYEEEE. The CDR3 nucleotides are TGTGCCAGCAGCCGTGGACTAGCGGAGCAGTACTTC. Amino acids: CASSRGLAEQYF.

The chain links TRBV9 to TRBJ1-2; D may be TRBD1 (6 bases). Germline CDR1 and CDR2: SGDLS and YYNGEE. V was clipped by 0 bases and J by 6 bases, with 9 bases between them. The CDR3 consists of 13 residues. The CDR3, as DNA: TGTGCCAGCAGCGTAGTTGGGGGCCATGGCTACACCTTC. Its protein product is CASSVVGGHGYTF.

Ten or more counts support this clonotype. CDR3 amino acids: CSVEERGAGSPLHF. The CDR3 nucleotides are TGCAGCGTTGAAGAGCGGGGCGCTGGTTCACCCCTCCACTTT. The rearrangement links TRBV29-1 to TRBJ1-6; tentatively, D is TRBD1 (5 bases). This CDR3 is 14 amino acids long. The germline V and J ends were trimmed by 0 bases and 9 bases, with 12 bases remaining between them. Germline lookup yields CDR1 SQVTM and CDR2 ANQGSEA.

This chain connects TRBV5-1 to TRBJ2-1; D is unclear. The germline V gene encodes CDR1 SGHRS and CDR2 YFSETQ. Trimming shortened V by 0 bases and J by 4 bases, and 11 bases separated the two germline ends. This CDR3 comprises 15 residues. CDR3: CASSLEGFSYNEQFF. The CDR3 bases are TGCGCCAGCAGCTTGGAGGGCTTCTCTTACAATGAGCAGTTCTTC.

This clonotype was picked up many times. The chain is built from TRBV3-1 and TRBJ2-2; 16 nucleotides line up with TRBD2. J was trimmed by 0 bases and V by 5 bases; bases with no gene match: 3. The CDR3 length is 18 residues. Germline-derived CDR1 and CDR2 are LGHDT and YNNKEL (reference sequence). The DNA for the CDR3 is TGTGCCAGCAGCGCCGGGACTAGCGGGGGGGCGAACACCGGGGAGCTGTTTTTT. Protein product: CASSAGTSGGANTGELFF.

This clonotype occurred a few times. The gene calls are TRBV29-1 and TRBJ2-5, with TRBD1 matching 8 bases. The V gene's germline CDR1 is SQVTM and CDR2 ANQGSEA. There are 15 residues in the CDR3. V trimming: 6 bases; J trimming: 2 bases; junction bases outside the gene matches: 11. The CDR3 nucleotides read TGCAGCGTCCGCCGGACAGGGCAATTTCAAGAGACCCAGTACTTC. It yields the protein CSVRRTGQFQETQYF.

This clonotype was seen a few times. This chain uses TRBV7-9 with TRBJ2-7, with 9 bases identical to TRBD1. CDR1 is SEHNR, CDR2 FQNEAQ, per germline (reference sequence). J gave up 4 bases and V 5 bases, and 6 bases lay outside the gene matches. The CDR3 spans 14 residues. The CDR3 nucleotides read TGTGCCAGCAGCAACCCGGGACAGGGTTACGAGCAGTACTTC. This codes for CASSNPGQGYEQYF.

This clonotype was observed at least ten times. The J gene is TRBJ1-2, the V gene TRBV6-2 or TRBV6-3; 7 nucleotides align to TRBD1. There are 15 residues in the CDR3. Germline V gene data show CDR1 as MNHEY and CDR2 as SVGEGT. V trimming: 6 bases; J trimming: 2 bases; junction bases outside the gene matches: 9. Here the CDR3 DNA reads TGTGCCAGCAGAAAACAGGGGAGAGACAACTATGGCTACACCTTC. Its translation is CASRKQGRDNYGYTF.

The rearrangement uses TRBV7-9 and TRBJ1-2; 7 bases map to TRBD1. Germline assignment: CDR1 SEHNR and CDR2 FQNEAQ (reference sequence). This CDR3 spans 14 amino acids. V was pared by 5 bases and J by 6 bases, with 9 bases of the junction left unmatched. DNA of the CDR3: TGTGCCAGCAGCCCTGGGGACAGAAGTAATGGCTACACCTTC. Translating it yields CASSPGDRSNGYTF.

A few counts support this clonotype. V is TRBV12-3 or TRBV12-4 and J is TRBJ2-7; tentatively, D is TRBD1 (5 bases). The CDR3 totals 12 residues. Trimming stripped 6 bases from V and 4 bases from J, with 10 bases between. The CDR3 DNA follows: TGTGCCAGCAGCCCTCAGGGATACGAGCAGTACTTC. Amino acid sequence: CASSPQGYEQYF.

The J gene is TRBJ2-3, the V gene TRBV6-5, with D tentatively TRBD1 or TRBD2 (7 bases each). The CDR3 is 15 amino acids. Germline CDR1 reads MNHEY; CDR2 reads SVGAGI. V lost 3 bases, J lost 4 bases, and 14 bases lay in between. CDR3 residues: CASSYGSGGADTQYF. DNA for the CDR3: TGTGCCAGCAGTTATGGGTCAGGGGGGGCAGATACGCAGTATTTT.

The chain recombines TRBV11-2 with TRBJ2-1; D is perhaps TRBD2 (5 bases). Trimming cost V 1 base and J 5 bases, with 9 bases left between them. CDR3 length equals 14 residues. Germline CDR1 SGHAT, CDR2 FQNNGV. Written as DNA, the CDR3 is TGTGCCAGCAGCTTAGGACTATCTCACAATGAGCAGTTCTTC. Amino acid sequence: CASSLGLSHNEQFF. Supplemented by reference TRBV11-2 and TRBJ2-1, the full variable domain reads EAGVAQSPRYKIIEKRQSVAFWCNPISGHATLYWYQQILGQGPKLLIQFQNNGVVDDSQLPKDRFSAERLKGVDSTLKIQPAKLEDSAVYLCASSLGLSHNEQFFGPGTRLTVL.